This is a list of T cell receptor beta chains from one sample in a study of CD8 T cells in Susac syndrome. Using its own MiXCR run on the immunoSEQ multiplex PCR reads, TCRdb lists one record per CDR3 protein. The data show a few hundred thousand distinct CDR3 sequences, more than 85% seen once. The sequencing input was CD4+ T cells from PBMCs. Receptor source: a human donor with multiple sclerosis. Each CDR3 is given with its conserved first and last residue. D genes are given only for firm matches. For some rows the clone size is stated as once, few or many, or as a class when expanded; others skip it.

j_gene | v_gene | abundance | d_gene | CDR3nt | CDR3aa
TRBJ1-2 | TRBV14 | . | . | TGTGCCAGCAGCCAGGGGAGCTGGTACTATGGCTACACCTTC | CASSQGSWYYGYTF
TRBJ2-1 | TRBV2 | few | . | TGTGCCAGCAGTGAGTACAATGAGCAGTTCTTC | CASSEYNEQFF
TRBJ1-2 | TRBV27 | . | TRBD1 | TGTGCCAGCAGGTCAGGGGGCTTCAAGGGCTACACCTTC | CASRSGGFKGYTF
TRBJ1-6 | TRBV9 | . | . | TGTGCCAGCAGCGTAGGTCCTGATCCCGACTCACCCCTCCACTTT | CASSVGPDPDSPLHF
TRBJ1-3 | TRBV20-1 | . | . | TGCAGTGCTAGAGATGATGGAGACAGGTGGACTGGAAACACCATATATTTT | CSARDDGDRWTGNTIYF
TRBJ1-5 | TRBV30 | few | . | TGTGCCTGGGGCAGGGATAGCAATCAGCCCCAGCATTTT | CAWGRDSNQPQHF
TRBJ2-2 | TRBV5-1 | . | . | TGCGCCAGCAGCTTGGAGACATCTCCCCTGACCGGGGAGCTGTTTTTT | CASSLETSPLTGELFF
TRBJ1-5 | TRBV16 | . | . | TGTGCCAGCAGCCAATCGGGCAGAACTAGCAATCAGCCCCAGCATTTT | CASSQSGRTSNQPQHF
TRBJ1-6 | TRBV3-1 | . | . | TGTGCCAGCAGCCCGGGGACGGGGAATTCACCCCTCCACTTT | CASSPGTGNSPLHF
TRBJ2-5 | TRBV6-2/TRBV6-3 | . | . | TGTGCCAGCAGTCGTACTCCAGAGACCCAGTACTTC | CASSRTPETQYF
TRBJ2-4 | TRBV19 | . | TRBD2 | TGTGCCAGTAGTATAGATGCTAGCGGGGGAAACATTCAGTACTTC | CASSIDASGGNIQYF